These 28 T cell receptor beta chains came from one sample sequenced in a study of blood T cell repertoires in COVID-19. Using immunoSEQ multiplex PCR, the repertoire was profiled, and TCRdb retains in-frame clones only, with some absent. The sample yields some 150,000 clones, 86% seen once. Sequencing input: peripheral blood. The receptors were gathered from a woman aged 60-75 years with COVID-19, enrolled during active disease.

The rearrangement links TRBV19 to TRBJ1-2, with 7 bases aligning to TRBD1. The CDR3 length is 13 residues. With 5 bases clipped from V and 6 bases from J, the junction kept 6 bases outside the gene matches. Germline V gives CDR1 LNHDA, CDR2 SQIVND (reference sequence). The CDR3: CASSPRQGNGYTF. In DNA, the CDR3 is TGTGCCAGTAGTCCAAGACAGGGAAATGGCTACACCTTC.

This clone was detected only a few times. This sequence joins TRBV2 and TRBJ1-5; D call uncertain. The CDR3 sequence is 13 residues long. Germline CDR1 and CDR2: SNHLY and FYNNEI. Trimming cost V 8 bases and J 3 bases, with 11 bases left between them. The CDR3 DNA reads as TGTGCCAGCGGAGCAGAGGCCAATCAGCCCCAGCATTTT. It yields the protein CASGAEANQPQHF.

This sequence joins TRBV9 and TRBJ1-2, with a possible D match to TRBD1 (5 bases). CDR1 is SGDLS, CDR2 YYNGEE, per germline. The CDR3 runs to 14 residues. Trimming removed 0 bases from V and 8 bases from J, with 14 bases in between. The CDR3 bases are TGTGCCAGCAGCGTAGTAGGGGCCGGTGCAGGCTACACCTTC. Translation: CASSVVGAGAGYTF.

V is TRBV12-3 or TRBV12-4 and J is TRBJ2-1; possible D gene TRBD1, 5 bases. V shed 2 bases and J shed 16 bases, with 12 bases lying between them. The CDR3 covers 11 residues. CDR3 residues: CASSLSTDLFF. DNA for the CDR3: TGTGCCAGCAGTTTATCGACAGATCTCTTCTTC.

The CDR3 nucleotides are TGTGCCAGCAGTCCCAACGACAGGGGCTCCTACAATGAGCAGTTCTTC. Residues: CASSPNDRGSYNEQFF. This chain connects TRBV9 to TRBJ2-1, with 8 bases fitting TRBD1. The CDR3 totals 16 residues. Unmatched junction bases numbered 7, after V lost 5 bases and J lost 0 bases. Looked up from germline, CDR1 is SGDLS and CDR2 is YYNGEE.

The chain combines TRBV7-2 with TRBJ2-7; no firm D call. This CDR3 has 15 residues. The germline V gene encodes CDR1 SGHTA and CDR2 FQGNSA. The germline V and J ends were trimmed by 5 bases and 0 bases, with 14 bases remaining between them. In DNA, the CDR3 is TGTGCCAGCAGCACCACACGTAGGAGCTCCTACGAGCAGTACTTC. It yields the protein CASSTTRRSSYEQYF.

The chain uses TRBV25-1 and TRBJ1-1; D is uncertain. The V gene lost 4 bases and the J gene lost 6 bases, with 9 bases spanning the gap. This CDR3 has 12 amino acids. CDR1 is MGHDK and CDR2 is SYGVNS in the germline V gene. CDR3 region: CASSAPYSEAFF. The CDR3 DNA reads TGTGCCAGCAGTGCCCCTTACTCTGAAGCTTTCTTT. The whole variable domain, remainder taken from reference TRBV25-1 and TRBJ1-1, is EADIYQTPRYLVIGTGKKITLECSQTMGHDKMYWYQQDPGMELHLIHYSYGVNSTEKGDLSSESTVSRIRTEHFPLTLESARPSHTSQYLCASSAPYSEAFFGQGTRLTVV.

This clone has a single count. The gene calls are TRBV18 and TRBJ2-2; maybe TRBD1 (6 bases). Per the germline V gene, CDR1 is KGHSH and CDR2 is LQKENI. CDR3 length equals 15 residues. V gave up 6 bases and J gave up 8 bases, with 19 bases separating them. CDR3: CASSLLRDTDGELFF. The CDR3 DNA reads as TGTGCCAGCTCCCTCCTCAGGGACACCGATGGGGAGCTGTTTTTT. Based on the CDR3 plus reference TRBV18 and TRBJ2-2, the full variable domain is NAGVMQNPRHLVRRRGQEARLRCSPMKGHSHVYWYRQLPEEGLKFMVYLQKENIIDESGMPKERFSAEFPKEGPSILRIQQVVRGDSAAYFCASSLLRDTDGELFFGEGSRLTVL.

The rearrangement joins TRBV6-5 to TRBJ2-7; tentative D call: TRBD1 (6 bases). CDR3 size: 11 residues. V was clipped by 5 bases and J by 12 bases, with 14 bases between them. The germline V gene has CDR1 MNHEY and CDR2 SVGAGI. In DNA form, the CDR3 reads TGTGCCAGCAGTAGCAACAGGGTTCTGTACTTC. Translation: CASSSNRVLYF.

The chain has TRBV7-2 and TRBJ1-3; no clear D gene. The CDR3 length is 13 residues. V was pared by 4 bases and J by 4 bases, with 8 bases between. The V gene's germline CDR1 is SGHTA and CDR2 FQGNSA. The CDR3 protein is CASSSPFGNTIYF. CDR3 DNA: TGTGCCAGCAGCTCCCCCTTCGGAAACACCATATATTTT.

For the CDR3, the DNA is TGCAGTGCTAGTCTCGTCGACGGAGGGATTAATGAAAAACTGTTTTTT. This gives the protein CSASLVDGGINEKLFF. V gene TRBV20-1 combines with J gene TRBJ1-4; D gene ambiguous. CDR1 and CDR2 from the germline V gene are DFQATT and SNEGSKA (reference sequence). Trimming removed 3 bases at V and 4 bases at J, with 18 bases between. This CDR3 has 16 residues.

The CDR3 here is CASSIRLSGQGKDKAFF. The CDR3 nucleotides read TGTGCCAGTAGTATAAGGTTATCCGGACAGGGTAAAGACAAAGCTTTCTTT. The V gene is TRBV19, the J gene TRBJ1-1; TRBD1 aligns across 8 bases. This CDR3 is built from 17 residues. Germline CDR1 LNHDA, CDR2 SQIVND (reference sequence). The V gene end was trimmed by 2 bases and the J gene end by 9 bases; junction bases not matched to a gene: 17.

This chain joins TRBV19 and TRBJ1-2, with D unclear. The CDR3 contains 14 residues. Germline CDR1 LNHDA, CDR2 SQIVND (reference sequence). V was cut by 6 bases and J by 4 bases, with 15 bases left in between. CDR3 DNA sequence: TGTGCCAGTAGCAATGACCGACGGAGCTATGGCTACACCTTC. Its translation: CASSNDRRSYGYTF.

Only one count was recorded for this clone. The chain joins TRBV30 to TRBJ1-5; tentatively, D is TRBD1 (6 bases). This CDR3 spans 16 amino acids. Trimming stripped 3 bases from V and 4 bases from J, with 19 bases between. CDR1 is GTSNPN, CDR2 SVGIG, per germline (reference sequence). The CDR3 sequence: CAWRVGGPQTNQPQHF. The CDR3 region has the DNA TGTGCCTGGAGAGTCGGGGGGCCCCAGACAAATCAGCCCCAGCATTTT.

The rearrangement links TRBV7-8 to TRBJ1-6; D remains ambiguous. Germline V gene lookup returns CDR1 SGHVS and CDR2 FQNEAQ. CDR3 length: 12 amino acids. Trimming left V 5 bases short and J 10 bases short, with 9 bases between. CDR3 region: CASSLESSPLHF. The CDR3 DNA reads as TGTGCCAGCAGCCTTGAGTCGTCACCCCTCCACTTT. Drawing the rest from reference TRBV7-8 and TRBJ1-6, the complete variable domain is GAGVSQSPRYKVAKRGQDVALRCDPISGHVSLFWYQQALGQGPEFLTYFQNEAQLDKSGLPSDRFFAERPEGSVSTLKIQRTQQEDSAVYLCASSLESSPLHFGNGTRLTVT.

This chain links TRBV19 with TRBJ1-2, with TRBD1 as a possible D gene (5 bases). The CDR3 is 15 residues long. CDR1 and CDR2 from the germline V gene are LNHDA and SQIVND (reference sequence). V lost 7 bases and J lost 7, with 22 bases in between. The CDR3 sequence is CASTMPHRPRSGYTF. CDR3 sequence (DNA): TGTGCCAGTACCATGCCCCACAGGCCCAGGTCTGGCTACACCTTC.

Only a few counts were recorded for this clone. The genes are TRBV7-2 and TRBJ1-1; TRBD1 might be the D (5 bases). The CDR3 contains 14 residues. The ends were cut back, 3 bases at V and 4 bases at J, with 12 bases in the middle. Germline CDR1 SGHTA, CDR2 FQGNSA. CDR3 nucleotide sequence: TGTGCCAGCAGCTTGAGATTCGGGGGCACTGAAGCTTTCTTT. Translated, it gives CASSLRFGGTEAFF. Together with reference TRBV7-2 and TRBJ1-1, the CDR3 gives the full variable domain: GAGVSQSPSNKVTEKGKDVELRCDPISGHTALYWYRQSLGQGLEFLIYFQGNSAPDKSGLPSDRFSAERTGGSVSTLTIQRTQQEDSAVYLCASSLRFGGTEAFFGQGTRLTVV.

V and J are TRBV30 and TRBJ2-7, with TRBD2 matching over 9 bases. Germline V gene sequence: CDR1 GTSNPN, CDR2 SVGIG (reference sequence). The length of the CDR3 is 13 residues. V lost 8 bases and J lost 2; bases outside the gene matches: 7. The CDR3 protein is CALRTSDPYEQYF. CDR3 nucleotides: TGTGCCCTCCGGACTAGCGACCCCTACGAGCAGTACTTC.

The rearrangement joins TRBV7-9 to TRBJ2-6; 10 bases map to TRBD1. This CDR3 is 18 amino acids long. CDR1 is SEHNR, CDR2 FQNEAQ, per germline (reference sequence). Trimming removed 0 bases from V and 2 bases from J; junction bases left unmatched: 4. Here the CDR3 reads CASSLAWDRGTGANVLTF. CDR3 coding DNA: TGTGCCAGCAGCTTAGCGTGGGACAGGGGAACTGGGGCCAACGTCCTGACTTTC.

The chain joins TRBV6-5 to TRBJ2-5; D uncertain. This CDR3 spans 15 amino acids. Between the trimmed V and J ends, which lost 6 bases and 5 bases, there was a span of 19 bases. Germline V gene sequence: CDR1 MNHEY, CDR2 SVGAGI. In DNA form, the CDR3 reads TGTGCCAGCAGCCGCGTAGGTGTTGGGCAGGAGACCCAGTACTTC. Translation: CASSRVGVGQETQYF.

The rearrangement links TRBV6-6 to TRBJ1-6; D is perhaps TRBD1 (6 bases). V was cut by 7 bases and J by 7 bases, with 11 bases left in between. This CDR3 is built from 13 residues. Germline V lookup: CDR1 MNHNY, CDR2 SVGAGI (reference sequence). The CDR3 DNA follows: TGTGCCAGCATCAGGACAGCGAATTCACCCCTCCACTTT. This sequence encodes CASIRTANSPLHF.

The chain is built from TRBV4-3 and TRBJ2-3; 10 bases are shared with TRBD2. The junction had 1 base not matched to a gene; V was cut back by 5 bases and J by 2 bases. The CDR3 runs to 14 residues. Germline V gene data show CDR1 as LGHNA and CDR2 as YSLEER. The CDR3, as DNA: TGCGCCAGCAGCGGACTAGCGGACACAGATACGCAGTATTTT. This encodes CASSGLADTDTQYF.

This clone was seen just once. The V and J genes are TRBV24-1 and TRBJ2-7; 12 nucleotides agree with TRBD2. V shed 4 bases and J 5 bases; nucleotides not matched to a gene: 5. The CDR3 is 15 residues long. The germline V gene has CDR1 KGHDR and CDR2 SFDVKD. The CDR3 region has the DNA TGTGCCACCAGTGACCCCTGGACTAGCGGGAACGAGCAGTACTTC. This sequence encodes CATSDPWTSGNEQYF.

This chain connects TRBV2 to TRBJ2-1, with 9 positions matching TRBD2. Germline V gene lookup returns CDR1 SNHLY and CDR2 FYNNEI. The V and J ends lost 10 bases and 4 bases, in that order; junction bases with no gene match: 5. The CDR3 contains 13 residues. CDR3 protein: CAKGLAQYNEQFF. In DNA form, the CDR3 reads TGTGCCAAAGGACTAGCGCAATACAATGAGCAGTTCTTC.

The rearrangement links TRBV7-2 to TRBJ2-7; TRBD2 agrees at 7 bases. CDR3 length: 15 amino acids. Germline assignment: CDR1 SGHTA and CDR2 FQGNSA. The V gene end was trimmed by 7 bases and the J gene end by 0 bases; junction bases not matched to a gene: 9. The CDR3 region is CASTPGGGNSYEQYF. CDR3 nucleotide sequence: TGTGCCAGCACACCCGGCGGGGGTAACTCCTACGAGCAGTACTTC.

The sample holds a few counts of this clone. V and J are TRBV4-3 and TRBJ2-7; maybe TRBD2 (5 bases). Trimming removed 0 bases at V and 3 bases at J, with 9 bases between. The CDR3 covers 14 residues. Germline-derived CDR1 and CDR2 are LGHNA and YSLEER. The chain's CDR3 is CASSQDQEVYEQYF. The DNA of the CDR3 is TGCGCCAGCAGCCAAGATCAGGAGGTCTACGAGCAGTACTTC.

This chain uses TRBV6-4 with TRBJ2-1, with D possibly being TRBD2 (6 bases). V was pared by 3 bases and J by 6 bases, with 12 bases between. This CDR3 is 14 amino acids long. CDR1 is MRHNA and CDR2 is SNTAGT in the germline V gene. The CDR3 nucleotides are TGTGCCAGCAGTGAGGAGGGCCTAGGCAATGAGCAGTTCTTC. This codes for CASSEEGLGNEQFF.

This chain connects TRBV19 to TRBJ2-6, with 9 nucleotides matching TRBD1. CDR3 length: 17 residues. V gave up 7 bases and J gave up 2 bases; unmatched junction bases: 9. Germline lookup yields CDR1 LNHDA and CDR2 SQIVND (reference sequence). The CDR3 spells CASTLGQGIPGANVLTF. The CDR3 DNA is TGTGCCAGTACCTTGGGACAGGGTATCCCTGGGGCCAACGTCCTGACTTTC.